This T cell receptor beta chain was retrieved from a study of Graves' ophthalmopathy and Graves' hyperthyroidism (dated by TCRdb to about 2018). A note on the overall study: Peripheral blood samples were taken at the time of initial diagnosis, before any treatment was given. To tell Graves' ophthalmopathy apart from Graves' hyperthyroidism, and to predict which patients would progress to ophthalmopathy, the study relied on TCR beta repertoire signatures. In total, approximately 130 blood samples were TCR-sequenced: around 42 ophthalmopathy, 80 or so hyperthyroidism and around 17 hyperthyroidism-to-ophthalmopathy patients. A discovery set of about a hundred patients (around 45 ophthalmopathy, about 55 stable hyperthyroidism) was enrolled to explore V-J signatures distinguishing ophthalmopathy from hyperthyroidism. An independent validation cohort comprised under 20 hyperthyroidism patients and around 16 patients who later progressed from hyperthyroidism to ophthalmopathy. In roughly 6 hyperthyroidism patients, the T-cell repertoires found in thyroid tissue were compared with those found in blood. Following sample collection, hyperthyroidism patients were given methimazole at a starting dose of 30 mg daily, and ophthalmopathy patients were given high-dose intravenous methylprednisolone. For training and testing, the roughly 100 patients in the discovery cohort were randomly divided in a 7:3 ratio. Points the paper makes about the study in general: In validation, the model predicted ophthalmopathy progression with about 64% sensitivity and around 72% specificity; some 13 predicted patients were CT-confirmed with GO in a median of approximately six months. No statistical method was used to predetermine the sample size, and group allocation was not hidden from the investigators. Most expanded thyroid clonotypes with a frequency above 0.001 also appeared in blood, which suggests that blood repertoires may reflect the immune response in the thyroid. Ophthalmopathy was separated from stable hyperthyroidism by the 13-signature model with roughly 88% sensitivity and about 83% specificity in cross-validation and with 80%/75% in the test set.

Taken from the germline V gene, the CDR1 and CDR2 loops are MNHNS and SASEGT. Unmatched junction bases come to 7, with V trimmed by 3 bases and J by 5 bases. Spanning cysteine to phenylalanine, the CDR3 consists of 14 amino acids. Kept here is only the CDR3 DNA, which spans 42 bases and is read in frame from base 1. Ophthalmopathy patients had moderately to severely active disease, Clinical Activity Score of at least 3, NOSPECS grade of at least 4, and disease duration under 3 months. Patients with other autoimmune diseases, uncontrolled infections, pregnancy or lactation were excluded from the study. Diagnosis relied on clinical symptoms, serum thyroxine, TRAb, thyroid ultrasound and orbital computed tomography. Ficoll-Paque density gradient centrifugation was used to isolate PBMCs from about 9.4 ml of fresh peripheral blood. Trizol reagent was used to extract the total RNA, and its quality was then checked on an Agilent 2100 Bioanalyzer.

For repertoire sequencing, the TCR beta CDR3 regions were amplified from RNA transcripts. A first-round RT-PCR used HTBI primers with the Qiagen OneStep RT-PCR kit, followed by a second-round multiplex PCR, size selection and purification. Libraries were sequenced on an Illumina HiSeq2000 using paired-end 100 bp reads. For the original study's pipeline: SOAPnuke was used for read processing, and reads with adapters, uncalled bases, a mean Phred below 15, or no exact constant-primer or identifier match were discarded. COPE v1.2.5 was used to merge the high-quality paired reads. Each unique nucleotide sequence was defined as a clonotype, and clonotypes were aligned to IMGT TRB V, D and J references with MiTCR v1.1. Analysis was restricted to V-J combinations with a frequency above 0.0001, which covered about 99% of repertoires. For each V-J combination, a TCR clonal expansion and chaos score was defined as the ratio of F50 clonal expansion to chaos observed in the TCRdist matrix. Welch's t-statistics and random forest were used to reduce the features to 10 to 15 V-J combinations, which were then used as input to a naive Bayes classifier. The Morisita-Horn index was used to measure how similar the thyroid and blood repertoires were. TCRdb reran the public reads through fastp at Q25 and MiXCR, keeping productive beta chains. Rows are unified per CDR3 protein, each entry keeping the most common DNA and genes. Here the V and J calls rest on TCRdb's processing, not on the authors' analysis. Here the sample has about 480,000 distinct CDR3 sequences; around 15% occur a single time. Jointly, the top ten make up roughly 9.8% of the sample.

This clonotype appeared many times. Its binding antigen is unknown. It has no much larger one-base neighbor in the sample; base qualities were not kept. The rearranged chain carries TRBV6-1 and TRBJ2-7, with TRBD1 identical over 7 junction bases. This receptor was obtained from a woman aged 30 to 39 with Graves' ophthalmopathy. Donor details come from another sample of the same person, matched by shared clones. Sequenced: blood. Here the CDR3 is given as CASSETTGLDEQYF. The DNA is as follows: TGTGCCAGCAGTGAGACGACAGGGCTCGACGAGCAGTACTTC.